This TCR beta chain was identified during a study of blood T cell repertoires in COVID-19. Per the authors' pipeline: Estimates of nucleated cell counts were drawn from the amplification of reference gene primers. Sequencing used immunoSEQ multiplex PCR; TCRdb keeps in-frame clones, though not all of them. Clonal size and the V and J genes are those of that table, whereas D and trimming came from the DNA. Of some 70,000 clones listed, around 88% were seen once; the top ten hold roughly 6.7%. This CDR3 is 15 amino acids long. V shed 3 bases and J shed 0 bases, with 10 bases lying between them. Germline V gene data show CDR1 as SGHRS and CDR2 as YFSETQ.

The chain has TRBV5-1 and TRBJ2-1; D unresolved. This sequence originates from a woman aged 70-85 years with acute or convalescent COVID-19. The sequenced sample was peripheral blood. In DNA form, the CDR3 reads TGCGCCAGCAGCTCCCCCCCGAGCTCCTACAATGAGCAGTTCTTC. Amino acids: CASSSPPSSYNEQFF.